This T cell receptor (beta chain) was identified during a study of neoadjuvant anti-PD-1 for oral cavity cancer. Points from the study as a whole: Non-responders to neoadjuvant nivolumab had significantly more clonal PBMC T cells than responders.

Comments on this clone: The antigen is undetermined.

The time point here: after neoadjuvant nivolumab, at surgical resection. The CDR3 totals 14 residues. The V end lost 5 bases, the J end lost 4 bases, and 14 bases lay between the germline ends. Germline V gives CDR1 MNHNS, CDR2 SASEGT. Clones were read by immunoSEQ multiplex PCR, and TCRdb kept only the in-frame ones, dropping some. This table holds about 12,000 clones, 71% found once. The V and J genes are TRBV6-1 and TRBJ1-1, with D maybe TRBD1 (6 bases). This receptor was taken from a person aged 35-79 years with oral cavity squamous cell carcinoma. The sample in question was PBMCs, obtained after nivolumab (anti-PD-1) treatment. CDR3 nucleotides: TGTGCCAGCAGTAGTCCAGGGGCAAGCACTGAAGCTTTCTTT. Amino acids: CASSSPGASTEAFF.